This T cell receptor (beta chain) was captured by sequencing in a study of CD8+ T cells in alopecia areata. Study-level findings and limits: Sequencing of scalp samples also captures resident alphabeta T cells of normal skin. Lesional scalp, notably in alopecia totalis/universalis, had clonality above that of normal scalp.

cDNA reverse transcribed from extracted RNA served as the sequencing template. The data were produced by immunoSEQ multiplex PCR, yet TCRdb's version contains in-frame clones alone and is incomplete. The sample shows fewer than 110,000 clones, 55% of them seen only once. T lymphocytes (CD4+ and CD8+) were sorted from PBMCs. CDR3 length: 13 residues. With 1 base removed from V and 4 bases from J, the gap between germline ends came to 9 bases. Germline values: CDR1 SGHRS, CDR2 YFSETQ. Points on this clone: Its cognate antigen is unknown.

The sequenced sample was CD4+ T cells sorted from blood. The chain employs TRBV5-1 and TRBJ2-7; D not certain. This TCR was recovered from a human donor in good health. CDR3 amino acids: CASSLSLEYEQYF. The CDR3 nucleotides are TGCGCCAGCAGCTTGTCGTTAGAGTACGAGCAGTACTTC.